Presented here are 14 T cell receptor beta chains from one specimen sequenced in a study of cytomegalovirus exposure and HLA in healthy donors. Primers: 60 Vbeta forward and 13 Jbeta reverse. Sequenced by immunoSEQ multiplex PCR; TCRdb stores in-frame clones only, minus some. This specimen shows roughly 120,000 clones; the ten leading clones hold roughly 3.5%. Sequencing was carried out using PBMCs. The receptors come from a man between 18 and 29 years old in good health and CMV-seronegative.

The J gene is TRBJ1-5, the V gene TRBV5-5; 9 bases map to TRBD1. Germline CDR1 is SGHKS and CDR2 is YYEKEE (reference sequence). The CDR3 has 15 residues. The J segment lost 7 bases and the V segment lost 7 bases, leaving 12 bases of the junction unmatched. The CDR3 sequence: CASCLGDRERQPQHF. CDR3 DNA: TGTGCCAGCTGCCTGGGGGACAGGGAGCGGCAGCCCCAGCATTTT. Combining the CDR3 with reference TRBV5-5 and TRBJ1-5 gives the whole variable domain DAGVTQSPTHLIKTRGQQVTLRCSPISGHKSVSWYQQVLGQGPQFIFQYYEKEERGRGNFPDRFSARQFPNYSSELNVNALLLGDSALYLCASCLGDRERQPQHFGDGTRLSIL.

The chain has TRBV6-6 and TRBJ2-7; 7 nucleotides line up with TRBD2. The length of the CDR3 is 15 residues. Germline CDR1 and CDR2: MNHNY and SVGAGI (reference sequence). V dropped 0 bases and J dropped 5; count of bases not matched to a gene: 7. Written as DNA, the CDR3 is TGTGCCAGCAGTTACTCGAGCCGGGAGGTGCACGAGCAGTACTTC. Translation gives CASSYSSREVHEQYF.

The rearrangement joins TRBV11-2 to TRBJ2-7, with TRBD2 matching 10 bases. The CDR3 has 15 residues. CDR1 is SGHAT and CDR2 is FQNNGV in the germline V gene. V was pared by 1 base and J by 6 bases, with 6 bases of the junction left unmatched. CDR3 residues: CASSLVLAGDTEQYF. The CDR3 DNA follows: TGTGCCAGCAGCTTAGTTCTAGCGGGAGACACCGAGCAGTACTTC.

The chain uses TRBV28 and TRBJ1-1; 7 positions match TRBD1. The CDR3 is 15 amino acids. The J segment lost 0 bases and the V segment lost 5 bases, leaving 6 bases of the junction unmatched. The germline V gene encodes CDR1 MDHEN and CDR2 SYDVKM. CDR3 sequence: CASSLSDRLNTEAFF. CDR3 DNA: TGTGCCAGCAGTCTGTCGGACAGGTTGAACACTGAAGCTTTCTTT. Using reference TRBV28 and TRBJ1-1 for the parts outside the CDR3, the full variable domain is DVKVTQSSRYLVKRTGEKVFLECVQDMDHENMFWYRQDPGLGLRLIYFSYDVKMKEKGDIPEGYSVSREKKERFSLILESASTNQTSMYLCASSLSDRLNTEAFFGQGTRLTVV.

This chain uses TRBV5-1 with TRBJ1-4; 7 bases are shared with TRBD1. The V segment lost 6 bases and the J segment 3 bases; nucleotides outside the gene matches: 5. CDR1 and CDR2 from the germline V gene are SGHRS and YFSETQ. This CDR3 is 14 amino acids long. Here the CDR3 reads CASNMGQPNEKLFF. The CDR3, as DNA: TGCGCCAGCAACATGGGACAGCCTAATGAAAAACTGTTTTTT.

The J gene is TRBJ2-5, the V gene TRBV25-1, with 9 bases lining up with TRBD2. The germline V gene has CDR1 MGHDK and CDR2 SYGVNS. J gave up 10 bases and V 7 bases, and 13 bases lay outside the gene matches. The CDR3 loop spans 14 amino acids. The CDR3 loop is CASNPTGLSGGQYF. In DNA, the CDR3 is TGTGCCAGCAACCCGACAGGGCTTAGCGGGGGCCAGTACTTC.

The CDR3 loop reads CASSSLGGELFF. Written as DNA, the CDR3 is TGTGCCAGCAGTTCCCTAGGCGGGGAGCTGTTTTTT. The chain recombines TRBV6-5 with TRBJ2-2; unclear D gene. This CDR3 spans 12 amino acids. The germline V and J ends were trimmed by 4 bases and 7 bases, with 7 bases remaining between them. Germline V CDR1 and CDR2: MNHEY, SVGAGI.

The genes are TRBV6-6 and TRBJ2-7; no clear D. Germline V gene sequence: CDR1 MNHNY, CDR2 SVGAGI (reference sequence). The CDR3 extends over 14 amino acids. Trimming took off 2 bases at V and 2 bases at J, with 10 bases between the two ends. CDR3 DNA sequence: TGTGCCAGCAGTTACCCACAGATACCCTACGAGCAGTACTTC. Its translation: CASSYPQIPYEQYF.

The chain employs TRBV4-1 and TRBJ2-7; the match to TRBD2 covers 13 bases. After removal of 4 bases from V and 3 bases from J, the junction contained 6 bases not matched to a gene. From germline, CDR1 is MGHRA and CDR2 YSYEKL. This CDR3 region has 16 residues. The DNA of the CDR3 is TGCGCCAGCAGCCTCGGACTAGCGGGAGCGTTCTACGAGCAGTACTTC. Amino acids: CASSLGLAGAFYEQYF.

The chain joins TRBV5-4 to TRBJ1-3; D might be TRBD1 (6 bases). The CDR3 loop spans 14 amino acids. Germline V gene lookup returns CDR1 SGHNT and CDR2 YYREEE (reference sequence). V was cut by 2 bases and J by 1 base, with 7 bases left in between. The CDR3 DNA sequence: TGTGCCAGCAGCTTCCAGGGGTCTGGAAACACCATATATTTT. Its translation: CASSFQGSGNTIYF.

The chain employs TRBV7-9 and TRBJ1-5, with 8 bases identical to TRBD1. V dropped 1 base and J dropped 7; count of bases not matched to a gene: 9. Germline V lookup: CDR1 SEHNR, CDR2 FQNEAQ (reference sequence). This CDR3 region has 16 residues. The CDR3 region is CASSLDTRGQWQPQHF. CDR3 in DNA: TGTGCCAGCAGCTTAGACACCAGGGGGCAGTGGCAGCCCCAGCATTTT.

The V gene is TRBV9, the J gene TRBJ2-6; D unclear. Trimming took off 0 bases at V and 2 bases at J, with 12 bases between the two ends. In germline, CDR1 is SGDLS, CDR2 YYNGEE. This CDR3 is 17 amino acids long. CDR3 bases: TGTGCCAGCAGCGTAGCCCCCTCGGGTGCTGGGGCCAACGTCCTGACTTTC. Residues: CASSVAPSGAGANVLTF.

This rearrangement joins TRBV2 to TRBJ2-5, with TRBD2 matching over 9 bases. Germline V gene data show CDR1 as SNHLY and CDR2 as FYNNEI. CDR3 length equals 16 residues. V shed 10 bases, J shed 4 bases, and the junction held 16 bases outside the gene matches. In DNA form, the CDR3 reads TGTGCCACTAGAGGAATAGCGGGGGAGTATCGAGAGACCCAGTACTTC. As protein: CATRGIAGEYRETQYF.

The V call is TRBV5-1, the J call TRBJ1-1; 7 nucleotides match TRBD1. The germline V gene has CDR1 SGHRS and CDR2 YFSETQ. Trimming took 4 bases from V and 4 from J; bases not matched to a gene: 10. The CDR3 runs to 15 residues. The CDR3 loop reads CASSPNGPGGTEAFF. The CDR3 DNA follows: TGCGCCAGCAGCCCGAACGGGCCAGGGGGCACTGAAGCTTTCTTT.